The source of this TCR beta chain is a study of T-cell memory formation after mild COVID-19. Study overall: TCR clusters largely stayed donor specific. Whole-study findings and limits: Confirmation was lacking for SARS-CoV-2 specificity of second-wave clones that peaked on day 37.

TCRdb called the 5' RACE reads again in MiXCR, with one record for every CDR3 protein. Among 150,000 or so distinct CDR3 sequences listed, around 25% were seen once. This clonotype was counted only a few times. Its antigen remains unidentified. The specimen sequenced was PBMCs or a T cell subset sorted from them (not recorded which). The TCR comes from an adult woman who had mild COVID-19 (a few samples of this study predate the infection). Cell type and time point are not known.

CDR3 nucleotides: TGTGCTAGTGGTTTGCCTGAGGGACTAGCGGGAGGTAGTACGCCTTACAATGAGCAGTTCTTC. Amino acids: CASGLPEGLAGGSTPYNEQFF. The chain recombines TRBV12-5 with TRBJ2-1, with TRBD2 identical over 15 bases. V gave up 2 bases and J gave up 4 bases; unmatched junction bases: 15. CDR3 length: 21 residues. Germline CDR1 reads LGHNT; CDR2 reads FRNRAP. Looking up the rest from reference TRBV12-5 and TRBJ2-1 gives the full variable domain: DARVTQTPRHKVTEMGQEVTMRCQPILGHNTVFWYRQTMMQGLELLAYFRNRAPLDDSGMPKDRFSAEMPDATLATLKIQPSEPRDSAVYFCASGLPEGLAGGSTPYNEQFFGPGTRLTVL.